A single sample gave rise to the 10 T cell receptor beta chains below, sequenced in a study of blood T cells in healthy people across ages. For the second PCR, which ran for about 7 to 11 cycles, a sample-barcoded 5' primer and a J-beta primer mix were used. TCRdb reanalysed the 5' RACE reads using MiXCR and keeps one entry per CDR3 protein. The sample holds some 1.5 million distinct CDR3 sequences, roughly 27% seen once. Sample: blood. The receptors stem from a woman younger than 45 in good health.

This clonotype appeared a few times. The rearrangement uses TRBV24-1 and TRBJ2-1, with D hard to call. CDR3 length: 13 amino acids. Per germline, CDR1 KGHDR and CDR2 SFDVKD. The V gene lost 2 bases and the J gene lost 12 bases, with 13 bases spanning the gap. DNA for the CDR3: TGTGCCACCAGTGATTCCCCCGGTGTGAGGCAGTTCTTC. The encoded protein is CATSDSPGVRQFF.

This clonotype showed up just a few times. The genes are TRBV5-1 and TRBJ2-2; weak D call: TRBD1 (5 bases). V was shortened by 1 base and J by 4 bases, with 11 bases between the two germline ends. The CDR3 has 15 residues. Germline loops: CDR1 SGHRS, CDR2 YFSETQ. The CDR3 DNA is TGCGCCAGCAGCTTGCAGGGTGTCGTCACCGGGGAGCTGTTTTTT. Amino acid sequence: CASSLQGVVTGELFF. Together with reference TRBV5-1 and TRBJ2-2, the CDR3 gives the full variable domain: KAGVTQTPRYLIKTRGQQVTLSCSPISGHRSVSWYQQTPGQGLQFLFEYFSETQRNKGNFPGRFSGRQFSNSRSEMNVSTLELGDSALYLCASSLQGVVTGELFFGEGSRLTVL.

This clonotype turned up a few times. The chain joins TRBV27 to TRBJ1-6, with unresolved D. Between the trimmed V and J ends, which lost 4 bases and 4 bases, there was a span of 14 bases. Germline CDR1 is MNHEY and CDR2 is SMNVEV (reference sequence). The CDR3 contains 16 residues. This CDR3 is CASSSRSPPYNSPLHF. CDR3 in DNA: TGTGCCAGCAGTTCCCGATCGCCACCTTATAATTCACCCCTCCACTTT.

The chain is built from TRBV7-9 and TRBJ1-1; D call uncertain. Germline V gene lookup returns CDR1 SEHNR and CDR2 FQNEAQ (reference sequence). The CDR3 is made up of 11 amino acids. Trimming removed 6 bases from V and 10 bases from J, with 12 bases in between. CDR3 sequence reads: CASSLGSGAFF. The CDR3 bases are TGTGCCAGCAGTTTGGGGTCTGGAGCTTTCTTT.

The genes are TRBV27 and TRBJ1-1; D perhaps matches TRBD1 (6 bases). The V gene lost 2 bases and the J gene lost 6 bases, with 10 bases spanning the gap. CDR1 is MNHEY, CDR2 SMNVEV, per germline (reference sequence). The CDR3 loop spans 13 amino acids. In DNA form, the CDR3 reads TGTGCCAGCAGTTTAAGGGGGGATGCTGAAGCTTTCTTT. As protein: CASSLRGDAEAFF.

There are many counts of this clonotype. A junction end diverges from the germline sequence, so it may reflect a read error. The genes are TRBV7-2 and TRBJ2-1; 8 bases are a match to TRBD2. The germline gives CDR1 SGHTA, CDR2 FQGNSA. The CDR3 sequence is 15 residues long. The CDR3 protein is CASSLVPGGYNEQFF. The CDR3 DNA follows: TGTGCCAGCAGTTTAGTACCGGGGGGGTACAATGAGCAGTTCTTC.

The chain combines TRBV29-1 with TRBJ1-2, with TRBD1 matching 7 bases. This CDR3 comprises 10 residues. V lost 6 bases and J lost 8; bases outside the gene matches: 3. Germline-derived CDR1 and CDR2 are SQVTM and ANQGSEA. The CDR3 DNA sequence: TGCAGCGTCGAGGGGGCAGGCTACACCTTC. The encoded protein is CSVEGAGYTF.

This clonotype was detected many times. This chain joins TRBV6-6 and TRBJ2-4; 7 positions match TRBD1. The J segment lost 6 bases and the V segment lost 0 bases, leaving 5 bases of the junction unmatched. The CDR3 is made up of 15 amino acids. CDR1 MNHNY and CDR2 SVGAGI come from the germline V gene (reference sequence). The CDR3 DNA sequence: TGTGCCAGCAGTTACTCTCCTTACAGGGGAAACATTCAGTACTTC. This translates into CASSYSPYRGNIQYF.

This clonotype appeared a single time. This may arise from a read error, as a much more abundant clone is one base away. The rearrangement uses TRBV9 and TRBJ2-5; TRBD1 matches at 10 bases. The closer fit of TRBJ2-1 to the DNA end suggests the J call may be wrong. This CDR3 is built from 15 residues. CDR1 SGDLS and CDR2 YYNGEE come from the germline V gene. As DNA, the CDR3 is TGTGCCAGCAGCGAGGGGACAGGGGCTGGAGAGACCCAGTTCTTC. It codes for CASSEGTGAGETQFF.

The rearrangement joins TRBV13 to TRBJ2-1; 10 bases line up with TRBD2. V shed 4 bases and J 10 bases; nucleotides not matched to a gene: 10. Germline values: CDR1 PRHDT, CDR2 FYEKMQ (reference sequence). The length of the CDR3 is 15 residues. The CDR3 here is CASSSPGTSAYEQFF. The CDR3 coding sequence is TGTGCCAGCAGCTCACCCGGGACTAGCGCCTACGAGCAGTTCTTC.